The clone carrying this T cell receptor beta chain was recorded a few times. Its antigen is unknown. Listed TCR primers and previously described methods were used for bulk TCR libraries. TCRdb reprocessed the PCR reads with MiXCR, giving one entry per CDR3 protein. The table has about 640,000 distinct CDR3 sequences, 15% to 20% seen once. The sample is drawn from a study of molecular identifiers for immune sequencing clone quantification. About the study: With replicates, the RNA of 20,000 or 100,000 naive CD8 cells was split five ways and four were sequenced.

Study findings and constraints: Sizes of clones that are highly expanded could be underestimated (if identical TCR molecules share a barcode).

Sequenced: naive CD8+ T cells from blood, with Jurkat cell RNA spiked in. The subset here: FACS-sorted CD8+CD4-CCR7+CD45RA+ naive T cells. The TCR was taken from a human donor in good health. Some libraries in this study had Jurkat cell RNA spiked in.

This CDR3 is CASSQDRVGLVGAGELFF. The CDR3 region has the DNA TGCGCCAGCAGCCAAGATCGGGTGGGCTTAGTTGGGGCCGGGGAGCTGTTTTTT. The J gene is TRBJ2-2, the V gene TRBV4-3; D not certain. There are 18 residues in the CDR3. Germline V gives CDR1 LGHNA, CDR2 YSLEER. Deletions cut 0 bases from V and 6 bases from J, with 20 bases between.